These 9 T cell receptor beta chains originate from one sample sequenced in a study of blood T cell repertoires in COVID-19. This table comes from immunoSEQ multiplex PCR, and its TCRdb copy is limited to in-frame clones, with some not included. The repertoire includes 20,000 to 25,000 clones, 89% of them detected once, and roughly 6.4% sits in the top ten. Sequencing input: peripheral blood. The receptors here all came from a human donor in a cohort sampled during active COVID-19.

The chain carries TRBV28 and TRBJ2-1; tentatively, D is TRBD2 (5 bases). Trimming stripped 7 bases from V and 0 bases from J, with 16 bases between. CDR3 length: 16 amino acids. The germline CDR1 and CDR2 sequences are MDHEN and SYDVKM. The CDR3 reads CASTPIGDNSYNEQFF. The CDR3 coding sequence is TGTGCCAGCACCCCGATCGGGGATAACTCCTACAATGAGCAGTTCTTC.

This clone is a singleton in its sample. The gene calls are TRBV27 and TRBJ1-1; D possibly corresponds to TRBD1 (5 bases). V shed 6 bases and J shed 5 bases, with 13 bases lying between them. CDR1 is MNHEY, CDR2 SMNVEV, per germline (reference sequence). The CDR3 has 13 residues. CDR3 nucleotides: TGTGCCAGCAGGGAGGGGAGAAGGACTGAAGCTTTCTTT. It specifies CASREGRRTEAFF.

This clone turned up a few times. The chain joins TRBV27 to TRBJ1-4, with a weak D call TRBD1 (6 bases). The germline V gene encodes CDR1 MNHEY and CDR2 SMNVEV (reference sequence). CDR3 length: 16 residues. Trimming removed 1 base at V and 8 bases at J, with 17 bases between. CDR3 region: CASSLLTGGQREKLFF. For the CDR3, the DNA is TGTGCCAGCAGTTTATTAACGGGGGGCCAAAGGGAAAAACTGTTTTTT. The whole variable domain, filled in from reference TRBV27 and TRBJ1-4, reads EAQVTQNPRYLITVTGKKLTVTCSQNMNHEYMSWYRQDPGLGLRQIYYSMNVEVTDKGDVPEGYKVSRKEKRNFPLILESPSPNQTSLYFCASSLLTGGQREKLFFGSGTQLSVL.

The rearrangement joins TRBV5-6 to TRBJ2-1; D unresolved. The CDR3 runs 11 residues. V was pared by 1 base and J by 8 bases, with 4 bases between. CDR1 SGHDT and CDR2 YYEEEE come from the germline V gene. CDR3 nucleotides: TGTGCCAGCAGCTTGCGGTATGAGCAGTTCTTC. As protein: CASSLRYEQFF.

V and J are TRBV24-1 and TRBJ1-5; TRBD1 agrees at 9 bases. Trimming took 0 bases from V and 2 from J; bases not matched to a gene: 10. Germline V gene sequence: CDR1 KGHDR, CDR2 SFDVKD. The CDR3 spans 19 residues. CDR3 protein: CATSDLQQGARGGNQPQHF. CDR3 DNA sequence: TGTGCCACCAGTGATTTGCAACAGGGGGCGCGGGGAGGCAATCAGCCCCAGCATTTT.

V gene TRBV7-9 combines with J gene TRBJ2-3, with TRBD2 matching over 10 bases. The CDR3 has 16 amino acids. V lost 1 base, J lost 2 bases, and 3 bases stayed unmatched. CDR1 is SEHNR and CDR2 is FQNEAQ in the germline V gene (reference sequence). The CDR3 DNA is TGTGCCAGCAGCTTAGTACTAGCGGGGCCCACAGATACGCAGTATTTT. This translates into CASSLVLAGPTDTQYF.

In its sample, this clone was seen once. The gene calls are TRBV14 and TRBJ2-1; 8 bases align to TRBD1. The CDR3 covers 14 residues. The J segment lost 9 bases and the V segment lost 6 bases, leaving 10 bases of the junction unmatched. In germline, CDR1 is SGHDN, CDR2 FVKESK. The CDR3, as DNA: TGTGCCAGCAGGCGGACAGGGTACGGTGGTGAGCAGTTCTTC. The encoded protein is CASRRTGYGGEQFF.

This chain links TRBV28 with TRBJ1-5; 7 nucleotides match TRBD1. The CDR3 consists of 15 residues. Losses at the gene ends were 2 bases for V and 2 bases for J; bases not matched to a gene: 3. Per the germline V gene, CDR1 is MDHEN and CDR2 is SYDVKM. The CDR3 coding sequence is TGTGCCAGCAGTTTAGCTCAGGGGGGCAATCAGCCCCAGCATTTT. This gives the protein CASSLAQGGNQPQHF.

The chain joins TRBV10-3 to TRBJ2-1, with D unclear. This CDR3 region has 13 residues. The germline gives CDR1 ENHRY, CDR2 SYGVKD. V dropped 0 bases and J dropped 10 bases, with 10 bases sitting between them. The CDR3 DNA reads as TGTGCCATCAGTGAGTCCCCCAGATTCGAGCAGTTCTTC. Amino acids: CAISESPRFEQFF.